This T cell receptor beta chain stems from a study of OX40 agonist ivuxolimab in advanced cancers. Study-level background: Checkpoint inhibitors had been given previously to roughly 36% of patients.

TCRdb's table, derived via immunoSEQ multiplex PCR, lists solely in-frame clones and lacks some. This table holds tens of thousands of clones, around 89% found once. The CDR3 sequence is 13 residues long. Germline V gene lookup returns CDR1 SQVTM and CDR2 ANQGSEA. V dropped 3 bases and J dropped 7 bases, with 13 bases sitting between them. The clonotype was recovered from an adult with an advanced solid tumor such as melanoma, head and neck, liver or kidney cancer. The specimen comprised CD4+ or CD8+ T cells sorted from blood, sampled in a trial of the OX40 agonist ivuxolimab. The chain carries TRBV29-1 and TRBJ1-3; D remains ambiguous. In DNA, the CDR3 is TGCAGCGTTGACAGCCGCAAAGGGAACACCATATATTTT. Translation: CSVDSRKGNTIYF.